This T cell receptor beta chain was identified during a study of T-cell reconstitution after alpha-beta-depleted transplantation in children. The CDR3 covers 15 residues. Germline V gene lookup returns CDR1 DFQATT and CDR2 SNEGSKA (reference sequence). Trimming stripped 0 bases from V and 2 bases from J, with 12 bases between. TCRbeta library construction was performed incorporating unique molecular identifiers. Via MiXCR, TCRdb re-called the PCR reads, giving one row per CDR3 protein. The sample yields about 340,000 distinct CDR3 sequences, roughly 17% seen once. The rearrangement links TRBV20-1 to TRBJ2-3, with D uncertain. The receptor was derived from a male patient aged 2-9 years who had a stem cell transplant for acute lymphoblastic leukemia, so the T cells may come from the graft donor. Material: PBMCs, mostly from graft donor cells, obtained 360 days after TCRalphabeta/CD19-depleted stem cell transplant. The CDR3: CSARDDRFSTDTQYF. Here the CDR3 DNA reads TGCAGTGCTAGAGATGACCGTTTCTCCACAGATACGCAGTATTTT.